These 4 T cell receptor beta chains originate from one sample sequenced in a study of metastatic and nonmetastatic thyroid tumors. TCRdb called clones again from the PCR reads with MiXCR. The sample yields about 89,000 clones, under 15% seen once. Patients were all untreated before their thyroid surgery. The sample consisted of tumor tissue. The receptors come from a female donor with papillary thyroid cancer or a benign thyroid nodule (not recorded which). Some clones in this sample may be carry-over from other donors' samples.

Many counts were recorded for this clone. V usage is TRBV20-1 and J usage is TRBJ2-3; D is unresolved. The germline gives CDR1 DFQATT, CDR2 SNEGSKA (reference sequence). The CDR3 runs 13 residues. The germline V and J ends were trimmed by 6 bases and 1 base, with 11 bases remaining between them. This CDR3 reads CSALGGRTDTQYF. CDR3 DNA: TGCAGTGCGCTTGGCGGCCGCACAGATACGCAGTATTTT.

In its sample, this clone was seen many times. V usage is TRBV3-1 and J usage is TRBJ1-6; a possible D gene is TRBD1 (5 bases). This CDR3 spans 17 amino acids. The germline V gene encodes CDR1 LGHDT and CDR2 YNNKEL (reference sequence). The germline V and J ends were trimmed by 6 bases and 8 bases, with 23 bases remaining between them. CDR3 region: CASRESTRHPGHSPLHF. The CDR3 DNA sequence: TGTGCCAGCAGGGAATCAACACGACACCCGGGGCATTCACCCCTCCACTTT.

This clone was seen a few times. The chain links TRBV6-2 or TRBV6-3 to TRBJ2-7; perhaps TRBD2 as D (5 bases). The CDR3 has 16 residues. Trimming cost V 0 bases and J 6 bases, with 18 bases left between them. The V gene's germline CDR1 is MNHEY and CDR2 SVGEGT. This CDR3 is CASSYSAGLSTGEQYF. CDR3 DNA sequence: TGTGCCAGCAGTTACTCGGCCGGACTTTCTACTGGCGAGCAGTACTTC.

This clone occurred a few times. The V and J genes are TRBV20-1 and TRBJ2-4; D remains unclear. This CDR3 has 12 amino acids. Per germline, CDR1 DFQATT and CDR2 SNEGSKA (reference sequence). V lost 1 base, J lost 7 bases, and 8 bases lay in between. CDR3 in amino acids: CSARGGLNIQYF. In nucleotides, the CDR3 is TGCAGTGCTAGAGGAGGCCTTAACATTCAGTACTTC.